Listed here is a single T cell receptor beta chain. No antigen is known for it. This sample is drawn from a study of OX40 agonist ivuxolimab in advanced cancers. Looking at the study overall: With ivuxolimab, an agonistic anti-OX40 (CD134) antibody, patients were treated. The study enrolled dose-escalation patients with hepatocellular carcinoma, melanoma, renal cell or head and neck cancer. Study-wide points: More expanded clones were seen, on average, in CD8+ T cells than in CD4+. The CD4+ and CD8+ T cells in the blood had expanded clonally by week 6 at 0.1 to 3.0 mg/kg.

Trimming removed 5 bases from V and 3 bases from J; junction bases left unmatched: 4. The length of the CDR3 is 15 residues. CDR1 is SGHNT, CDR2 YENEEA, per germline. Produced via immunoSEQ multiplex PCR; TCRdb's table is partial and in-frame only. The sample consists of 25,000 to 35,000 clones, 75% to 90% of them appearing once. The genes are TRBV11-3 and TRBJ2-5, with 12 bases fitting TRBD1. The clonotype comes from an adult with an advanced solid tumor such as melanoma, head and neck, liver or kidney cancer. Sample: CD4+ or CD8+ T cells sorted from blood, taken in a trial of the OX40 agonist ivuxolimab. For the CDR3, the DNA is TGTGCCAGCAGCCCCGGGACAGGGGGCGAAGAGACCCAGTACTTC. Protein sequence: CASSPGTGGEETQYF.